The present T cell receptor (beta chain) was sequenced within a study of shared clonotypes between healthy human individuals (dated by TCRdb to about 2020). A note on the overall study: Three men and two women, aged 18 to 49 years, made up the cohort. For each donor, CD4 naive and CD4 memory were each run on three plates, CD8 naive on two plates, and CD8 memory on one plate. To estimate repertoire size and how much clonotype sharing occurs between individuals, the study deeply sequenced the blood TCR repertoires of five or six healthy adults. To increase sequencing depth and limit assay-specific biases, different laboratories used diverse techniques to prepare libraries and sequence TCR repertoires. Each donor's leukapheresis produced roughly between roughly 0.85 and 9.5 billion PBMCs. The paper's findings and limits, for the study overall: Pairwise subsampling indicated that sequencing depth was expected to affect the degree of clonotype sharing among donors. Higher generation probabilities were observed for clonotypes shared by all four sorted-subset donors than for non-shared clonotypes. Naive subsets generally had larger estimated clonotype richness than memory subsets. The genetic and exposure-history diversity represented was limited by the small number of donors. Sampling was restricted to blood, and TCR repertoires in tissues likely differ from the TCR repertoires found in blood. Sharing across a few donors was observed for around 5% of naive CD4, 3% to 3.5% of naive CD8, roughly 2.4% of memory CD4, and over 0.3% of memory CD8 clonotypes. Even with the large sequencing depth, rarefaction of the sorted-subset datasets indicated that sequencing was incomplete.

TCR CDR3 regions were amplified from genomic DNA by multiplex PCR using the deep immunoSEQ assay. Genomic DNA extracted from each cell subset was distributed evenly over all wells of several immunoSEQ 96-well plates, and each plate served as one replicate. For sorted subsets, 150 to 250 ng genomic DNA, equal to some 30,000 T cell genomes, was loaded into each replicate PCR. The purified libraries were quantified using a Qubit 3.0 fluorometer, sized with a Bioanalyzer 2100, and then quantified again using the KAPA Library Quantification kit. A separate single-read 150-cycle Illumina NextSeq 550 flow cell was used to sequence each immunoSEQ 96-well plate. Turning to the authors' computational methods: Because the immunoSEQ output included only junctional sequences and no quality scores, the filtering could not be the same as the filtering used for full-length reads. Sequences were annotated with PyIR, a Python wrapper for IgBLAST v1.9, using IMGT germline references to assign V/J genes and CDR3. Reads were filtered out if the reads had weak V/J assignments (E-value above 1e-6), no CDR3, stop codons, out-of-frame junctions, or ambiguous translated residues. A V3J clonotype was defined by an identical inferred V gene, J gene, and CDR3 amino acid sequence. The percentage overlap between two repertoires was calculated by dividing the number of shared unique clonotypes by the size of the smaller repertoire. Three approaches were used to assess repertoire richness: RTK rarefaction, the Chao1 estimator, and Recon v2.1 estimates of unobserved clonotypes. Generation probabilities were computed with OLGA for all TCRbeta clonotypes obtained by the gDNA method from four donors. This immuneACCESS table, as held by TCRdb, lists in-frame sequences with V and J called but not all clones. Of the missing ones, under half trace to an unresolved V gene in checked studies; the others have no known cause. V and J calls and clone size come straight from that table; D and trimming were deduced from the DNA. This sample lists about 2.5 million clones; around 93% were detected once. The ten top clones hold approximately 0.39% of the sample.

Donors were healthy HIV-negative adults with no recently reported acute infections or vaccinations. All donors were Caucasian adults living in Nashville, Tennessee, USA. CD4+ T cells were enriched by magnetic negative selection, after which naive cells were positively selected on CD45RA and the negative fraction was taken as the memory subset. After blood collection by leukapheresis, PBMCs were isolated using Ficoll-Histopaque density gradient centrifugation and then cryopreserved in the vapor phase of liquid nitrogen. Analytical flow cytometry was used to check the purity and quantity of each magnetically sorted T cell population. Each sorted fraction had its genomic DNA isolated and then quantified by UV absorbance on a Nanodrop 2000c. V is reduced by 5 bases and J by 10 bases, leaving a spacing of 17 bases between them. The germline V gene (reference sequence) sets CDR1 to LNHNV and CDR2 to YYDKDF. Spanning cysteine to phenylalanine, the CDR3 consists of 13 amino acids. Of all the DNA, just the CDR3 is kept, 39 bases in frame from base 1.

Remarks on this clone: Its antigen has not been determined. No base-level quality is on record; no much larger clone is a single base apart.

The receptor chain draws on TRBV15 and TRBJ1-1, with the D gene not clear enough to name. Sequencing input: naive CD4+ T cells from PBMCs. In the paper's terms, the cell subset or site label means: CD45RA+ positively selected. This receptor was taken from a man aged 18 to 29 in good health. Some clones in this sample may be carry-over from other donors' samples. The DNA sequence is as follows: TGTGCCACCAGCCCAGGCCGAGGGAGTACAGCTTTCTTT. This yields the protein CATSPGRGSTAFF.